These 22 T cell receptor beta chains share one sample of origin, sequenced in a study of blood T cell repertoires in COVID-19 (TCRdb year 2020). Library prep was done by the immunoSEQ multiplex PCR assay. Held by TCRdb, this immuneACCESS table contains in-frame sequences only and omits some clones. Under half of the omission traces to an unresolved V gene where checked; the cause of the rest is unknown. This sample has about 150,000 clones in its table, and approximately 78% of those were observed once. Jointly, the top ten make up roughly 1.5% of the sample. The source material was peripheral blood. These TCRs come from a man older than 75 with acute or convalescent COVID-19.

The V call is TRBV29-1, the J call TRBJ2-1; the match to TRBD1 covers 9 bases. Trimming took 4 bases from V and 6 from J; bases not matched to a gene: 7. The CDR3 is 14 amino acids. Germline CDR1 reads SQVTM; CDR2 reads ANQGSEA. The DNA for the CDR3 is TGCAGCGTTGTATGGGACAGGGTAATCAATGAGCAGTTCTTC. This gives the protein CSVVWDRVINEQFF.

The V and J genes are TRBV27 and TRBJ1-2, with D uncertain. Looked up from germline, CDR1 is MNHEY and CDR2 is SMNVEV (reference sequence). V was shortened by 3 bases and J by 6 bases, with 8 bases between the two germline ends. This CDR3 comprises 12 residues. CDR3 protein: CASSLYGDGYTF. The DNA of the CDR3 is TGTGCCAGCAGTTTGTACGGGGATGGCTACACCTTC.

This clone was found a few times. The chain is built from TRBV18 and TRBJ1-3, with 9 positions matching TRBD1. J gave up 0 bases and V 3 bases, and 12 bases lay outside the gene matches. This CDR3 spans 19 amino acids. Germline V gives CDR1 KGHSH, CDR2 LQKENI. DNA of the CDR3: TGTGCCAGCTCACCGATCCCGGGACAGGGTCAATTCTCTGGAAACACCATATATTTT. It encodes CASSPIPGQGQFSGNTIYF.

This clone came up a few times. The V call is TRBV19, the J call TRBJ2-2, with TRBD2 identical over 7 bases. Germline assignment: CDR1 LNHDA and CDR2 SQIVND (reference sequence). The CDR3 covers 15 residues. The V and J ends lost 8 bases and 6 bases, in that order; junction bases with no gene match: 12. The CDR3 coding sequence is TGTGCCAGTCGGACTACTAGCGCGGGGGCCGGGGAGCTGTTTTTT. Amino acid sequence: CASRTTSAGAGELFF.

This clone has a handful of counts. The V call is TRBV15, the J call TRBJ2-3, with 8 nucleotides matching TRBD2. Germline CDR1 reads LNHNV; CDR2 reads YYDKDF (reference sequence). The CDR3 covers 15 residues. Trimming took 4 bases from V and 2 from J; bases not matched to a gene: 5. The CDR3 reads CATSITRGVTDTQYF. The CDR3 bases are TGTGCCACCAGCATTACGCGGGGGGTCACAGATACGCAGTATTTT. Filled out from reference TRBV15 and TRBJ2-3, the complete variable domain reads DAMVIQNPRYQVTQFGKPVTLSCSQTLNHNVMYWYQQKSSQAPKLLFHYYDKDFNNEADTPDNFQSRRPNTSFCFLDIRSPGLGDTAMYLCATSITRGVTDTQYFGPGTRLTVL.

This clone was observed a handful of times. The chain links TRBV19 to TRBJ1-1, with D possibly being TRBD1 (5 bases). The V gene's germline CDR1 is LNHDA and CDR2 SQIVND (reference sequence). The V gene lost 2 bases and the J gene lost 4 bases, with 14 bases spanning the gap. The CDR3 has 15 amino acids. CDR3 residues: CASSIPRRGSTEAFF. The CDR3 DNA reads TGTGCCAGTAGTATACCCAGGAGGGGTAGCACTGAAGCTTTCTTT.

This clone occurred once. Here the CDR3 reads CASSDRPTGELFF. The CDR3 DNA reads TGCGCCAGCAGTGACAGGCCCACCGGGGAGCTGTTTTTT. V is TRBV10-2 and J is TRBJ2-2, with D hard to call. Germline CDR1 reads WSHSY; CDR2 reads SAAADI. V lost 3 bases to trimming and J lost 4 bases, with 6 bases between them. The CDR3 sequence is 13 residues long.

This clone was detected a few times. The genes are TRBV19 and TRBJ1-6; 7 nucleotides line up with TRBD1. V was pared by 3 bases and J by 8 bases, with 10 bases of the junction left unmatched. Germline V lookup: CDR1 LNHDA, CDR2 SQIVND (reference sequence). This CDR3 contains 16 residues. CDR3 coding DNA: TGTGCCAGTAGTATTGGTAGGGGGCGCCTTGATTCACCCCTCCACTTT. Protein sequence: CASSIGRGRLDSPLHF.

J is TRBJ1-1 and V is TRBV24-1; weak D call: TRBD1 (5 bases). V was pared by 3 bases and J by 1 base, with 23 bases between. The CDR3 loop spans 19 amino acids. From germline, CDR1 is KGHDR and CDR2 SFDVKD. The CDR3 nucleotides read TGTGCCACCAGTGATGGTCCCCCCGGGGGTGGGTCCTGGAACACTGAAGCTTTCTTT. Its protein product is CATSDGPPGGGSWNTEAFF.

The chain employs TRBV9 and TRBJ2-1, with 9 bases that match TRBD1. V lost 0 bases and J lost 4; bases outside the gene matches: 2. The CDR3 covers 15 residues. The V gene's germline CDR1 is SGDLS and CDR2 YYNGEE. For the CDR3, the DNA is TGTGCCAGCAGCGTAGTGGGACAGGGTTACAATGAGCAGTTCTTC. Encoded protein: CASSVVGQGYNEQFF.

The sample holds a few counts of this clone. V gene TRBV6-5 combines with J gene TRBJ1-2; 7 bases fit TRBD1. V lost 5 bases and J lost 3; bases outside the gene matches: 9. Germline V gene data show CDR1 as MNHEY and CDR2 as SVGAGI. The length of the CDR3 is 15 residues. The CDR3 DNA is TGTGCCAGCAGTCCCCAGGGGGTGGAGGACTATGGCTACACCTTC. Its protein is CASSPQGVEDYGYTF.

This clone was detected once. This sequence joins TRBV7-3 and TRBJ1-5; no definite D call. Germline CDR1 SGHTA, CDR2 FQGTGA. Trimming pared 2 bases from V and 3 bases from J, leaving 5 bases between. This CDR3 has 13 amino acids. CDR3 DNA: TGTGCCAGCAGCTTACAGAACAATCAGCCCCAGCATTTT. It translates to CASSLQNNQPQHF. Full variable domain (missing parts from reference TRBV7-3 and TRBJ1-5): GAGVSQTPSNKVTEKGKYVELRCDPISGHTALYWYRQSLGQGPEFLIYFQGTGAADDSGLPNDRFFAVRPEGSVSTLKIQRTERGDSAVYLCASSLQNNQPQHFGDGTRLSIL.

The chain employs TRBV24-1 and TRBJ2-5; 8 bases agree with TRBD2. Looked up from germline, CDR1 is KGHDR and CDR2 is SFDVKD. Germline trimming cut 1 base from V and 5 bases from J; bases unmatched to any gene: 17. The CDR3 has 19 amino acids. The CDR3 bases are TGTGCCACCAGTGATTTCAAACCCCCCGCTAGCGGGTTGGCGGAGACCCAGTACTTC. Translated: CATSDFKPPASGLAETQYF.

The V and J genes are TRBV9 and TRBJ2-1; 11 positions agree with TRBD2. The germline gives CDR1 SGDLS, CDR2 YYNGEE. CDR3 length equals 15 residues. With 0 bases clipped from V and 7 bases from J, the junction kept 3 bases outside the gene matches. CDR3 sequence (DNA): TGTGCCAGCAGCGTAGAGGCTAGCGGGGGGAATGAGCAGTTCTTC. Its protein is CASSVEASGGNEQFF.

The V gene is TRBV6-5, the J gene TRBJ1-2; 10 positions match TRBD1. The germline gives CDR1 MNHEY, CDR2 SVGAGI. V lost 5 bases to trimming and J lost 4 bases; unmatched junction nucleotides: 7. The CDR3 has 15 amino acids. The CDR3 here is CASSPGQGSTYGYTF. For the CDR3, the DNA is TGTGCCAGCAGTCCGGGACAGGGGTCTACCTATGGCTACACCTTC.

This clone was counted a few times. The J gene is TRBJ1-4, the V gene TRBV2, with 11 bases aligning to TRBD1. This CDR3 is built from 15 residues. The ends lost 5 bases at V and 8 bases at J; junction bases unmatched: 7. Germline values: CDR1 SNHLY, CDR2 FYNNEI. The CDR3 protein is CASSSRTGGLEKLFF. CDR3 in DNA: TGTGCCAGCAGTTCGAGGACAGGGGGCTTGGAAAAACTGTTTTTT.

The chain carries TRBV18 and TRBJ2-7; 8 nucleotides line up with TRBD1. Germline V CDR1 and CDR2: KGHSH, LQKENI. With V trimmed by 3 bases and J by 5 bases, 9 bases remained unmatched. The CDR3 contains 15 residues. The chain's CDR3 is CASSPSGQVPNEQYF. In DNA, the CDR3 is TGTGCCAGCTCACCCTCGGGACAGGTACCCAACGAGCAGTACTTC.

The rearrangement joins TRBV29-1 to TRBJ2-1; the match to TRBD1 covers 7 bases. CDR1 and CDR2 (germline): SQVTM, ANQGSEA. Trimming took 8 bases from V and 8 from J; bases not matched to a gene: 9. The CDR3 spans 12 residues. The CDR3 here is CSIIGTAYEQFF. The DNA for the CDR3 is TGCAGCATTATCGGGACAGCCTATGAGCAGTTCTTC.

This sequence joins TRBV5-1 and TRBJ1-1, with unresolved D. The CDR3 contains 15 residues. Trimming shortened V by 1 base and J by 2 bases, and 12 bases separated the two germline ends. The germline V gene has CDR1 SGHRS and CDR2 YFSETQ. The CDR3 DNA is TGCGCCAGCAGCTTGTCGGGTCCATATAACACTGAAGCTTTCTTT. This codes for CASSLSGPYNTEAFF.

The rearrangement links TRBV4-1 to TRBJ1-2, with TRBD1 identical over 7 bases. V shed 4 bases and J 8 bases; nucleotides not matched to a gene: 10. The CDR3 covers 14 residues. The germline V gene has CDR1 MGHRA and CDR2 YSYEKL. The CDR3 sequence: CASSPSTGLEGYTF. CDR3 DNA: TGCGCCAGCAGCCCCTCGACAGGGTTGGAGGGCTACACCTTC.

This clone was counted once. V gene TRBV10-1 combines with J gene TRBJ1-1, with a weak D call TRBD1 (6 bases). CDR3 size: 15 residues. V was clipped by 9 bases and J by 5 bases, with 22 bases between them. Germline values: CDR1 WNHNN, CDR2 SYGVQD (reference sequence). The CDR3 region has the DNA TGCGCCAGGATAAGGGACGGGGGGCTAAGGACTGAAGCTTTCTTT. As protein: CARIRDGGLRTEAFF.

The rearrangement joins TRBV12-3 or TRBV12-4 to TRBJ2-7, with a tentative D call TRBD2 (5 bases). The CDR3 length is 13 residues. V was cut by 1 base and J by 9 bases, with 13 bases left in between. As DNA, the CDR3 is TGTGCCAGCAGTTTAGTCCCCGGGGTGGGGCAGTACTTC. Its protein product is CASSLVPGVGQYF.